This TCR beta chain was identified in a study of cytomegalovirus exposure and HLA in healthy donors. Study background: The roughly 100 million unique TCR beta sequences, from about 179 million T cells, were found by an earlier analysis. Study-wide findings and caveats: It was reported that the classifier diagnosed cytomegalovirus status with high specificity and sensitivity in both the original and validation cohorts.

The PCR ran on 60 Vbeta and 13 Jbeta primers. Clones were read by immunoSEQ multiplex PCR, and TCRdb kept only the in-frame ones, dropping some. Here the sample spans hundreds of thousands of clones, 70% being singletons. To note about this clone: Its antigen is undetermined.

The CDR3 spans 16 residues. Germline V gene sequence: CDR1 SGDLS, CDR2 YYNGEE. Trimming took 0 bases from V and 7 from J, leaving 17 bases between them. The clonotype was recovered from a man aged 40-49 years in good health and CMV-seropositive. V is TRBV9 and J is TRBJ2-1, with a possible D match to TRBD2 (6 bases). Sequencing input: PBMCs. In DNA form, the CDR3 reads TGTGCCAGCAGCGTAGCCGGGCGGGGAACAGGTAATGAGCAGTTCTTC. As protein: CASSVAGRGTGNEQFF.